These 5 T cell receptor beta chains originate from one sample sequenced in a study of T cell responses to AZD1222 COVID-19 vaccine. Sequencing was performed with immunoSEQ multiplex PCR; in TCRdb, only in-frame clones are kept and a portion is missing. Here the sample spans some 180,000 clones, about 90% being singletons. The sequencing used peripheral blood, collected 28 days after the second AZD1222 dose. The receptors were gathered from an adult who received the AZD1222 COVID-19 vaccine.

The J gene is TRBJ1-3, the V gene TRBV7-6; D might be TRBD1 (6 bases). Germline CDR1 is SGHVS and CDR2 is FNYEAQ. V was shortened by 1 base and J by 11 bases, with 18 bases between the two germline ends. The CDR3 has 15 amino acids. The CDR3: CASSLVLVAGAAIYF. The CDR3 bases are TGTGCCAGCAGCTTAGTTCTAGTAGCGGGGGCGGCCATATATTTT.

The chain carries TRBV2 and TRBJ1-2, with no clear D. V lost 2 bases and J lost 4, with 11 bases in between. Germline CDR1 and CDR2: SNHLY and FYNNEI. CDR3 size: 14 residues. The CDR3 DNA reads TGTGCCAGCAGTGAATCGGTAAGCCTCTATGGCTACACCTTC. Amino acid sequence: CASSESVSLYGYTF. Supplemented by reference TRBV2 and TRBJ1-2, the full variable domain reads EPEVTQTPSHQVTQMGQEVILRCVPISNHLYFYWYRQILGQKVEFLVSFYNNEISEKSEIFDDQFSVERPDGSNFTLKIRSTKLEDSAMYFCASSESVSLYGYTFGSGTRLTVV.

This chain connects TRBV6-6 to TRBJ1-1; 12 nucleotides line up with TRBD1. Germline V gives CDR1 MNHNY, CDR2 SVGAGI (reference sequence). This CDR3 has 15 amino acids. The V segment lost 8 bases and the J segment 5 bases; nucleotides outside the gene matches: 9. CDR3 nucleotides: TGTGCCAGCGGAGGGACAGGGGGCGGGTGGACTGAAGCTTTCTTT. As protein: CASGGTGGGWTEAFF.

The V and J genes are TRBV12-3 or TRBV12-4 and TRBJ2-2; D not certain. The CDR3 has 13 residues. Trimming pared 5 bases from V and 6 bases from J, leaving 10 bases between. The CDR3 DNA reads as TGTGCCAGCAGTCCCGATTGGGCCGGGGAGCTGTTTTTT. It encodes CASSPDWAGELFF.

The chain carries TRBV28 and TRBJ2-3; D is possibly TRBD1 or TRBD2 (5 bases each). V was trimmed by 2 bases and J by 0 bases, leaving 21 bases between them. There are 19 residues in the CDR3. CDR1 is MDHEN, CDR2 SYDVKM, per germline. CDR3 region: CASSLAALGLATSTDTQYF. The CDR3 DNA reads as TGTGCCAGCAGTTTAGCAGCGTTGGGGCTAGCTACAAGCACAGATACGCAGTATTTT.